Reported below is one T cell receptor beta chain. These data come from a study of blood T cell repertoires in COVID-19. TCRdb's table, derived via immunoSEQ multiplex PCR, lists solely in-frame clones and lacks some. The sample holds about 18,000 clones, approximately 80% seen once. This TCR was recovered from a man between 70 and 80 years old with COVID-19, enrolled during active disease. Sequencing input: peripheral blood.

The CDR3 loop is CASSLEAGEYF. The CDR3 nucleotides read TGTGCCAGCAGTCTGGAGGCCGGGGAGTACTTC. J is TRBJ2-7 and V is TRBV5-5, with a weak D call TRBD2 (5 bases). Germline values: CDR1 SGHKS, CDR2 YYEKEE (reference sequence). Trimming left V 5 bases short and J 11 bases short, with 14 bases between. The CDR3 runs to 11 residues.